The clone carrying this T cell receptor beta chain was counted once. Germline CDR1 and CDR2: SGHRS and YFSETQ. With V trimmed by 6 bases and J by 4 bases, 9 bases remained unmatched. The CDR3 totals 16 residues. Using immunoSEQ multiplex PCR, the repertoire was profiled, and TCRdb retains in-frame clones only, with some absent. The sample yields hundreds of thousands of clones, over 75% seen once. The source of the sample is a study of shared T cell receptors in the human thymus. These same records also appear under a second study, on human thymus T cells. That work contributes: Thymic samples were excised during corrective heart operations. Seemingly biased V and J gene usage marked thymic and blood repertoires. Unrelated individuals had highly overlapping thymic repertoires, as reported in related research.

V gene TRBV5-1 combines with J gene TRBJ2-5, with 13 positions matching TRBD2. The receptor was isolated from a boy under two years old with a congenital heart defect. Sequenced: thymocytes. CDR3 sequence: CASIEGLAGRGETQYF. The CDR3, as DNA: TGCGCCAGCATAGAGGGACTAGCGGGGCGTGGAGAGACCCAGTACTTC.